Listed below are T cell receptor beta chains from one sample, sequenced in a study of PD-1 blockade in classical Hodgkin lymphoma. Data came from immunoSEQ multiplex PCR; TCRdb stores just in-frame clones and leaves some out. The sample lists some 28,000 clones, around four fifths occurring once. The sample consisted of peripheral blood mononuclear cells (PBMCs), taken before the second cycle of nivolumab. These receptors came from a human donor with classical Hodgkin lymphoma. The CDR3 runs from the conserved cysteine through the conserved F or W. Fields, in order: V gene, D gene, clone size, J gene, CDR3 protein, CDR3 DNA. D genes are given only for firm matches. Rows may omit the clone size; those that give it use once, few, many or a size class.

>TRBV15|-|-|TRBJ1-2
CATSSGREGYGYTF
TGTGCCACCAGCAGTGGGAGGGAGGGCTATGGCTACACCTTC
>TRBV11-3|-|-|TRBJ2-1
CASSSARGHVYNEQFF
TGTGCCAGCAGCTCCGCCCGGGGGCACGTCTACAATGAGCAGTTCTTC
>TRBV5-6|TRBD1|few|TRBJ1-1
CASSLVRTGGLDTEAFF
TGTGCCAGCAGCTTGGTACGGACAGGGGGATTGGACACTGAAGCTTTCTTT
>TRBV11-2|-|-|TRBJ1-2
CASSRGMDPSSYTF
TGTGCCAGCAGCAGAGGCATGGACCCTAGCTCTTACACCTTC
>TRBV18|-|-|TRBJ1-1
CASSPSRDTEAFF
TGTGCCAGCTCACCATCCAGGGACACTGAAGCTTTCTTT
>TRBV4-1|-|-|TRBJ1-5
CASSQLFAWRGQSQPQHF
TGCGCCAGCAGCCAATTGTTCGCGTGGAGGGGCCAGAGTCAGCCCCAGCATTTT
>TRBV9|-|-|TRBJ1-1
CASSLGEEDTEAFF
TGTGCCAGCAGCCTCGGGGAGGAGGACACTGAAGCTTTCTTT
>TRBV7-6|-|-|TRBJ2-1
CASSPFLRPHNEQFF
TGTGCCAGCAGCCCATTTCTTAGGCCCCACAATGAGCAGTTCTTC
>TRBV5-1|-|-|TRBJ1-1
CASSAGTGGRSNEAFF
TGCGCCAGCAGCGCGGGAACAGGAGGAAGGTCTAATGAAGCTTTCTTT
>TRBV5-1|-|once|TRBJ2-3
CASSSLTSTDTQYF
TGCGCCAGCAGCTCACTGACTAGCACAGATACGCAGTATTTT
>TRBV10-1|-|-|TRBJ1-1
CASSDTNTEAFF
TGCGCCAGCAGTGACACGAACACTGAAGCTTTCTTT
>TRBV15|-|-|TRBJ1-4
CATSRDFNEKLFF
TGTGCCACCAGCCGGGACTTTAATGAAAAACTGTTTTTT
>TRBV5-1|-|-|TRBJ2-5
CASSSGRQETQYF
TGCGCCAGCAGCTCTGGACGGCAAGAGACCCAGTACTTC
>TRBV9|-|-|TRBJ2-5
CASSLRDFQETQYF
TGTGCCAGCAGCCTCCGGGACTTCCAAGAGACCCAGTACTTC
>TRBV4-2|-|-|TRBJ2-1
CASSLPGTAGEQFF
TGTGCCAGCAGCCTTCCGGGAACCGCCGGTGAGCAGTTCTTC
>TRBV21-1|-|-|TRBJ2-3
CASSKGPGSEIDTQYF
TGTGCCAGCAGCAAAGGTCCGGGTTCCGAGATAGATACGCAGTATTTT
>TRBV6-5|-|-|TRBJ2-1
CASSYGNEQFF
TGTGCCAGCAGTTACGGAAATGAGCAGTTCTTC
>TRBV14|-|-|TRBJ2-7
CASSLFDRTYEQYF
TGTGCCAGCAGCCTATTCGACAGGACCTACGAGCAGTACTTC
>TRBV6-5|-|once|TRBJ1-1
CASSYSAGNTEAFF
TGTGCCAGCAGTTACTCGGCAGGGAACACTGAAGCTTTCTTT
>TRBV10-3|-|-|TRBJ1-5
CAISEQSNQPQHF
TGTGCCATCAGTGAACAAAGCAATCAGCCCCAGCATTTT
>TRBV7-2|-|-|TRBJ2-2
CASSYNTGELFF
TGTGCCAGCAGCTATAACACCGGGGAGCTGTTTTTT
>TRBV6-5|TRBD1|-|TRBJ1-6
CASSFLRGTGGSPLHF
TGTGCCAGCAGTTTCCTCCGCGGGACAGGGGGGTCACCCCTCCACTTT
>TRBV7-9|TRBD2|-|TRBJ2-1
CASSLGAGSGSSYNEQFF
TGTGCCAGCAGCTTAGGAGCTGGTAGCGGGAGCTCCTACAATGAGCAGTTCTTC
>TRBV7-2|-|-|TRBJ2-7
CASSLGPINTYEQYF
TGTGCCAGCAGCTTAGGTCCCATTAACACCTACGAGCAGTACTTC
>TRBV5-6|-|-|TRBJ1-5
CASSLSSANQPQHF
TGTGCCAGCAGCTTGTCGTCGGCCAATCAGCCCCAGCATTTT
>TRBV19|TRBD1|-|TRBJ1-3
CASSTTGSPSGNTIYF
TGTGCCAGTAGTACGACAGGGTCACCCTCTGGAAACACCATATATTTT
>TRBV4-1|-|-|TRBJ1-2
CASSAPTRDSGYTF
TGCGCCAGCAGCGCGCCTACAAGGGACTCTGGCTACACCTTC
>TRBV18|-|few|TRBJ2-2
CASSPLPGHSNTGELFF
TGTGCCAGCTCACCTCTACCGGGACACTCGAACACCGGGGAGCTGTTTTTT
>TRBV28|-|-|TRBJ1-4
CASSLNLGTNEKLFF
TGTGCCAGCAGTTTAAACCTAGGGACTAATGAAAAACTGTTTTTT
>TRBV6-6|-|-|TRBJ1-1
CASSYGRWENTEAFF
TGTGCCAGCAGTTACGGTCGTTGGGAGAACACTGAAGCTTTCTTT
>TRBV28|TRBD1|-|TRBJ2-2
CASSRPGRGHTGELFF
TGTGCCAGCAGCCGCCCGGGCAGGGGGCACACCGGGGAGCTGTTTTTT
>TRBV5-4|TRBD2|-|TRBJ2-1
CASSWRLAGSAYNEQFF
TGTGCCAGCAGCTGGAGACTAGCGGGTTCTGCCTACAATGAGCAGTTCTTC